Reported below is one TCR beta chain. Its recognized antigen is unknown. Per-nucleotide qualities are absent, and no much larger clonotype sits a single base away. The record originates from a study of blood T cell repertoires in COVID-19 (TCRdb year 2020). For context, the study as a whole: Samples covering the acute and convalescent phases of COVID-19 were provided by collaborators in the United States, Italy and Spain. Samples came from the ongoing ImmuneRACE study (first 160 participants) plus 1,254 subjects from 6 global collaborators. Nearly every sample came with metadata listing a de-identified subject ID, COVID-19 status, age in years and sex. The prospective study material was composed of cDNA or gDNA derived from T cells, B-cell-depleted T cells, or PBMCs. Where available, HLA class I and class II types were obtained from metadata supplied by the sample provider rather than from assay-based typing. The repertoires were released in a freely available public database meant as a resource for research on the immune response to SARS-CoV-2. Deeply sampled blood TCRbeta repertoires from subjects exposed to, actively infected with, or recovered from COVID-19 were included in the dataset.

The trim is 4 bases for V and 7 bases for J, with a gap of 13 bases between the germline ends. The CDR3 contains 14 residues, cysteine and phenylalanine counted. Just the 42-base CDR3 DNA is kept, in frame starting at base 1. CDR1 and CDR2 were assigned from the germline V gene as SGHDN and FVKESK. Here is what the overall study found, with its caveats: Clinical and demographic metadata were provided uncurated, with the amount varying by source and participant.

TCRbeta CDR3 regions were amplified from genomic DNA by means of the immunoSEQ Assay, a bias-controlled multiplex PCR. From the authors' description of their analysis: Within the assay, amplification of reference gene primers was used to estimate how many nucleated cells each sample contained. To quantify the absolute abundance of each unique TCRbeta CDR3 rearrangement, sequence reads were collapsed and filtered. For each sample, productive Simpson clonality was calculated as the square root of Simpson's diversity index over productive rearrangements. TCRdb limited this immuneACCESS table to in-frame rearrangements with V and J called. A share of clones is missing; checked studies link under half to unresolved V genes, and the rest is unexplained. V and J calls and clone size are those listed in that table; D and trimming were worked out from the DNA. For this sample there are 160,000 or so clones; roughly 80% appear just once. The ten largest account for about 6% of the sample.

Enrolling through a virtual design, the prospective study's participants ranged in age from roughly 18 to 89 years and lived across 20 to 30 United States geographic areas. In the prospective study, cohorts were assigned on the basis of participant-reported clinical history obtained from a screening survey and a study questionnaire. Each participant in the prospective study had whole blood, serum and a nasopharyngeal or oropharyngeal swab collected by mobile phlebotomists. Prospective study participants could optionally give additional blood draws and questionnaires over an approximately 2-month period. Blood samples from the prospective study were shipped frozen or at room temperature prior to DNA extraction.

Sequenced: PBMCs or T cells enriched from blood (not recorded which). The chain joins TRBV14 to TRBJ1-4; the D gene is perhaps TRBD1, from 5 matching bases. This clonotype was obtained from a woman in her forties with acute COVID-19. For the CDR3, the sequence is CASSRPSGAEKLFF. In nucleotides, the sequence is TGTGCCAGCAGCCGGCCCAGTGGGGCTGAAAAACTGTTTTTT. The full variable domain, completed from the reference TRBV14 and TRBJ1-4 proteins outside the CDR3, reads EAGVTQFPSHSVIEKGQTVTLRCDPISGHDNLYWYRRVMGKEIKFLLHFVKESKQDESGMPNNRFLAERTGGTYSTLKVQPAELEDSGVYFCASSRPSGAEKLFFGSGTQLSVL.